This TCR beta chain was recovered during a study of regulatory T cells in long-lasting Graves disease. Germline trimming cut 5 bases from V and 2 bases from J; bases unmatched to any gene: 9. CDR1 and CDR2 (germline): MNHEY, SMNVEV (reference sequence). This CDR3 is 15 amino acids long. Concerning this clonotype itself: Antigen unknown.

Sequencing libraries for TCR beta were prepared with iRepertoire HTBI primers and Arm-PCR of CDR3 regions. Using its own MiXCR run on the multiplex PCR reads, TCRdb lists one record per CDR3 protein. This table has hundreds of thousands of distinct CDR3 sequences, around 16% appearing once. The time point was: newly diagnosed GD, antithyroid drugs for less than 3 months. PBMC-derived RNA was used for the TCR library. An endocrinology department in Xi'an, China, supplied the patients. Overall study results and limits: The study found TRBV28, TRBJ1-2 and TRBJ2-5 favored in persistent disease. The small sample size may have reduced accuracy.

The clonotype was recovered from a female donor with Graves disease. Sequencing was performed on peripheral blood mononuclear cells (PBMCs), taken at new diagnosis, from a patient treated with antithyroid drugs. V is TRBV27 and J is TRBJ2-7; 7 bases are shared with TRBD1. CDR3 residues: CASSLQIGTAYEQYF. In DNA, the CDR3 is TGTGCCAGCAGTCTCCAGATCGGGACAGCCTACGAGCAGTACTTC.